Listed below are T cell receptor beta chains from one sample, sequenced in a study of early T cells in non-severe SARS-CoV-2 infection. TCRdb analysed the 5' RACE reads with MiXCR anew, one entry per CDR3 protein. The sample gives 68,000 or so distinct CDR3 sequences, 12% of which show up once; about 1.7% is in the top ten. The sequenced material came from whole blood. The receptors stem from an adult who was a healthcare worker with PCR-confirmed SARS-CoV-2 infection or an uninfected control (not recorded which). Both conserved end residues are part of each CDR3. A D gene is named only where the DNA matches it firmly. The size entry is marked missing in some rows and otherwise reads once, few, many or a size class.

clone_size j_call d_call v_call cdr3_aa cdr3_nt
NA TRBJ2-1 TRBD2 TRBV5-1 CASSGLGGGAPYNEQFF TGCGCCAGCAGTGGGCTTGGCGGGGGGGCCCCCTACAATGAGCAGTTCTTC
NA TRBJ2-7 NA TRBV7-9 CASDPGDSYEQYF TGTGCCAGTGACCCCGGGGACTCCTACGAGCAGTACTTC
many TRBJ1-1 NA TRBV6-5 CASMERGVVNTEAFF TGTGCCAGCATGGAAAGGGGGGTGGTGAACACTGAAGCTTTCTTT
NA TRBJ1-2 TRBD1 TRBV13 CASSSAGTGQYYGYTF TGTGCCAGCAGCTCAGCCGGGACAGGGCAATACTATGGCTACACCTTC
few TRBJ2-2 NA TRBV7-2 CASSLGIFGNVGPGELFF TGTGCCAGCAGCTTAGGTATTTTCGGGAATGTCGGTCCCGGGGAGCTGTTTTTT
NA TRBJ2-1 NA TRBV5-6 CASSTGPFNEQFF TGTGCCAGCAGCACAGGACCTTTCAATGAGCAGTTCTTC
NA TRBJ2-4 TRBD2 TRBV7-3 CASSPRGGGDIQYF TGTGCCAGCAGCCCCCGAGGCGGGGGAGACATTCAGTACTTC
NA TRBJ2-5 NA TRBV7-2 CASSFGGAEETQYF TGTGCCAGCAGCTTTGGGGGGGCGGAAGAGACCCAGTACTTC
many TRBJ2-5 NA TRBV20-1 CSASGRGAPPQETQYF TGCAGTGCTAGCGGAAGGGGCGCCCCCCCACAAGAGACCCAGTACTTC
NA TRBJ1-5 NA TRBV7-2 CASSYDTQPQHF TGTGCCAGCAGTTACGACACTCAGCCCCAGCATTTT
NA TRBJ2-1 TRBD2 TRBV7-2 CASSLLWASGGNEQFF TGTGCCAGCAGCCTCCTCTGGGCTAGCGGGGGGAATGAGCAGTTCTTC
many TRBJ2-1 NA TRBV12-3/TRBV12-4 CASGGLFYNEQFF TGTGCCAGCGGGGGACTCTTCTACAATGAGCAGTTCTTC
few TRBJ2-7 NA TRBV20-1 CSASRTPYEQYF TGCAGTGCTAGCCGGACGCCCTACGAGCAGTACTTC
many TRBJ1-3 NA TRBV20-1 CSARVGRSSGNTIYF TGCAGTGCTAGAGTCGGCAGGAGCTCTGGAAACACCATATATTTT
NA TRBJ1-1 NA TRBV9 CASSISYQGQNTEAFF TGTGCCAGCAGCATTAGTTATCAAGGACAGAACACTGAAGCTTTCTTT
NA TRBJ1-1 NA TRBV12-2 CASRYQNRDRGENTEAFF TGTGCAAGTCGTTATCAGAACCGGGACAGGGGAGAGAACACTGAAGCTTTCTTT
few TRBJ2-1 NA TRBV20-1 CSARALSNAGHEQFF TGCAGTGCTAGAGCCTTAAGCAACGCAGGGCATGAGCAGTTCTTC
NA TRBJ2-7 NA TRBV7-2 CASSRPGPYEQYF TGTGCCAGCAGCCGACCCGGACCCTACGAGCAGTACTTC
NA TRBJ2-7 NA TRBV14 CASSQDVRREQYF TGTGCCAGCAGCCAAGATGTTAGAAGGGAGCAGTACTTC
NA TRBJ2-1 TRBD2 TRBV9 CASNRLAGGFNEQFF TGTGCCAGCAATCGGCTTGCGGGGGGGTTCAATGAGCAGTTCTTC
NA TRBJ1-4 NA TRBV11-2 CASSLLPGATNEKLFF TGTGCCAGCAGCCTCCTCCCCGGAGCAACTAATGAAAAACTGTTTTTT
NA TRBJ2-1 TRBD1 TRBV11-3 CASSPTGDREEQFF TGTGCCAGCAGCCCAACTGGGGACAGGGAGGAGCAGTTCTTC
few TRBJ2-3 NA TRBV11-1 CASSLDPPPGTQYF TGTGCCAGCAGCTTAGATCCGCCCCCCGGTACGCAGTATTTT
NA TRBJ2-3 TRBD2 TRBV20-1 CSASLLGTTLTIDTQYF TGCAGTGCTAGCCTCCTCGGGACTACCCTCACGATAGATACGCAGTATTTT
NA TRBJ2-3 TRBD2 TRBV12-3/TRBV12-4 CASSRTSGGARDTQYF TGTGCCAGCAGTCGGACTAGCGGGGGGGCCCGAGATACGCAGTATTTT
few TRBJ1-6 NA TRBV30 CAWEQGTPLHF TGTGCCTGGGAACAGGGAACACCCCTCCACTTT
many TRBJ1-2 NA TRBV12-3/TRBV12-4 CASSFREGYTF TGTGCCAGCAGTTTTAGAGAAGGCTACACCTTC
many TRBJ2-1 TRBD2 TRBV3-1 CASSQIAGAGNEQFF TGTGCCAGCAGCCAAATAGCGGGGGCTGGGAATGAGCAGTTCTTC
many TRBJ2-7 TRBD2 TRBV20-1 CSARDFRGAYEQYF TGCAGTGCTAGAGATTTTCGGGGGGCCTACGAGCAGTACTTC